Listed here are 21 T cell receptor beta chains from one sample, sequenced in a study of blood T cell repertoires in COVID-19. TCRdb's table, derived via immunoSEQ multiplex PCR, lists solely in-frame clones and lacks some. The sample includes 280,000 or so clones, roughly 87% seen only once; the top ten take over 6%. The sequencing input was PBMCs or T cells enriched from blood (not recorded which). These receptors were taken from a woman in her thirties or forties who had recovered from COVID-19.

The chain links TRBV30 to TRBJ1-1; D unclear. The CDR3 has 12 residues. Trimming pared 3 bases from V and 6 bases from J, leaving 11 bases between. The V gene's germline CDR1 is GTSNPN and CDR2 SVGIG (reference sequence). CDR3 coding DNA: TGTGCCTGGAGGGAGGGTCGGGCTGAAGCTTTCTTT. Its translation is CAWREGRAEAFF.

The gene calls are TRBV9 and TRBJ1-1; D is unresolved. CDR3 size: 15 residues. From germline, CDR1 is SGDLS and CDR2 YYNGEE. Trimming stripped 4 bases from V and 2 bases from J, with 15 bases between. CDR3 protein: CASSIGPGRNTEAFF. The CDR3 nucleotides read TGTGCCAGCAGCATAGGACCCGGGAGAAACACTGAAGCTTTCTTT.

The chain is built from TRBV6-5 and TRBJ1-3; no firm D call. V was trimmed by 6 bases and J by 8 bases, leaving 14 bases between them. The CDR3 contains 13 residues. Germline CDR1 reads MNHEY; CDR2 reads SVGAGI. CDR3 DNA sequence: TGTGCCAGCAGGTACAGCCCCGGGGACACCATATATTTT. Translated, it gives CASRYSPGDTIYF.

In this sample, this clone turned up once. The rearrangement uses TRBV9 and TRBJ2-2; 7 nucleotides agree with TRBD2. The CDR3 sequence is 14 residues long. The germline V gene encodes CDR1 SGDLS and CDR2 YYNGEE. Trimming took 0 bases from V and 4 from J; bases not matched to a gene: 0. In nucleotides, the CDR3 is TGTGCCAGCAGCGTAGGGGGGGGCACCGGGGAGCTGTTTTTT. Translating gives CASSVGGGTGELFF.

The rearrangement uses TRBV5-6 and TRBJ2-3, with a possible D match to TRBD2 (6 bases). Between the trimmed V and J ends, which lost 0 bases and 5 bases, there was a span of 16 bases. The germline gives CDR1 SGHDT, CDR2 YYEEEE. The CDR3 length is 16 residues. The CDR3 sequence is CASSLGWRAGQDTQYF. The CDR3 DNA sequence: TGTGCCAGCAGCTTGGGGTGGCGAGCGGGTCAAGATACGCAGTATTTT.

The chain joins TRBV28 to TRBJ2-7; perhaps TRBD1 as D (6 bases). The CDR3 is made up of 15 amino acids. With 3 bases removed from V and 0 bases from J, the gap between germline ends came to 12 bases. Germline V gene data show CDR1 as MDHEN and CDR2 as SYDVKM. CDR3 DNA sequence: TGTGCCAGCAGTTTCGGGTCAGGGGCCTCCTACGAGCAGTACTTC. Translation gives CASSFGSGASYEQYF.

The V and J genes are TRBV20-1 and TRBJ2-7; TRBD2 agrees at 8 bases. There are 15 residues in the CDR3. From germline, CDR1 is DFQATT and CDR2 SNEGSKA (reference sequence). The ends lost 3 bases at V and 0 bases at J; junction bases unmatched: 7. CDR3 bases: TGCAGTGCTAGTCGAGGTCGGGGGGGCTCCTACGAGCAGTACTTC. Translation gives CSASRGRGGSYEQYF.

This chain connects TRBV6-5 to TRBJ1-6; possible D gene TRBD1, 6 bases. Trimming took 5 bases from V and 9 from J, leaving 14 bases between them. The CDR3 sequence is 14 residues long. Germline values: CDR1 MNHEY, CDR2 SVGAGI. CDR3 coding DNA: TGTGCCAGCAGTACCGGACAGCCGAGTTCACCCCTCCACTTT. Translation: CASSTGQPSSPLHF.

The chain recombines TRBV28 with TRBJ1-6, with 7 bases that match TRBD1. CDR3 length: 15 amino acids. The V and J ends lost 5 bases and 10 bases, in that order; junction bases with no gene match: 11. CDR1 is MDHEN, CDR2 SYDVKM, per germline. The CDR3 nucleotides are TGTGCCAGCAGTAGGGAGCCAGGGGGTTCGTCACCCCTCCACTTT. Translated: CASSREPGGSSPLHF.

Only one count was recorded for this clone. CDR3 in amino acids: CASRSRGGENQPQHF. CDR3 DNA sequence: TGTGCCAGCAGATCTCGGGGGGGGGAGAATCAGCCCCAGCATTTT. This chain links TRBV28 with TRBJ1-5; maybe TRBD1 (5 bases). From germline, CDR1 is MDHEN and CDR2 SYDVKM. The CDR3 is made up of 15 amino acids. V lost 6 bases to trimming and J lost 4 bases, with 16 bases between them. Based on the CDR3 plus reference TRBV28 and TRBJ1-5, the full variable domain is DVKVTQSSRYLVKRTGEKVFLECVQDMDHENMFWYRQDPGLGLRLIYFSYDVKMKEKGDIPEGYSVSREKKERFSLILESASTNQTSMYLCASRSRGGENQPQHFGDGTRLSIL.

The chain joins TRBV6-5 to TRBJ2-7; 7 positions agree with TRBD2. The length of the CDR3 is 13 residues. The V segment lost 6 bases and the J segment 4 bases; nucleotides outside the gene matches: 6. CDR1 is MNHEY, CDR2 SVGAGI, per germline. CDR3 sequence reads: CASRNSGFYEQYF. Written as DNA, the CDR3 is TGTGCCAGCAGAAATAGCGGGTTTTACGAGCAGTACTTC.

V usage is TRBV9 and J usage is TRBJ2-5, with D hard to call. Trimming removed 0 bases from V and 5 bases from J, with 11 bases in between. The CDR3 has 14 amino acids. Germline CDR1 and CDR2: SGDLS and YYNGEE. CDR3 in DNA: TGTGCCAGCAGCGTAGGAGGTTTACGGGAGACCCAGTACTTC. It encodes CASSVGGLRETQYF.

The gene calls are TRBV5-6 and TRBJ2-5; a weak D match, TRBD2 (6 bases). In germline, CDR1 is SGHDT, CDR2 YYEEEE. The CDR3 has 15 residues. V was clipped by 1 base and J by 5 bases, with 15 bases between them. Written as DNA, the CDR3 is TGTGCCAGCAGCTTGTTTTCGAGCGGAGGGGAGACCCAGTACTTC. It encodes CASSLFSSGGETQYF.

The J gene is TRBJ1-4, the V gene TRBV15, with 10 bases identical to TRBD1. The germline V gene encodes CDR1 LNHNV and CDR2 YYDKDF (reference sequence). The V segment lost 5 bases and the J segment 8 bases; nucleotides outside the gene matches: 14. The CDR3 runs to 17 residues. The CDR3 spells CATSVRPTGQGGEKLFF. The CDR3 coding sequence is TGTGCCACCAGCGTCAGGCCGACCGGACAGGGGGGGGAAAAACTGTTTTTT. The complete variable domain, with remaining parts taken from reference TRBV15 and TRBJ1-4, reads DAMVIQNPRYQVTQFGKPVTLSCSQTLNHNVMYWYQQKSSQAPKLLFHYYDKDFNNEADTPDNFQSRRPNTSFCFLDIRSPGLGDTAMYLCATSVRPTGQGGEKLFFGSGTQLSVL.

The V gene is TRBV28, the J gene TRBJ1-2, with a possible D match to TRBD1 (6 bases). CDR3 length: 14 residues. V was clipped by 6 bases and J by 6 bases, with 17 bases between them. The V gene's germline CDR1 is MDHEN and CDR2 SYDVKM. The CDR3 bases are TGTGCCAGCAGCCTTCTGGGGGCTTACGATGGCTACACCTTC. Amino acids: CASSLLGAYDGYTF.

This chain uses TRBV24-1 with TRBJ2-5; TRBD1 is a possible D gene (5 bases). Germline V gene data show CDR1 as KGHDR and CDR2 as SFDVKD. V was trimmed by 4 bases and J by 5 bases, leaving 7 bases between them. The CDR3 contains 12 residues. The CDR3 DNA reads TGTGCCACCAGTGAAAGGGGCGAGACCCAGTACTTC. Translating it yields CATSERGETQYF.

This clone was counted once. Other DNA sequences in the sample encode the same CDR3. The chain recombines TRBV15 with TRBJ2-5; D possibly corresponds to TRBD1 (6 bases). With 0 bases removed from V and 2 bases from J, the gap between germline ends came to 7 bases. Germline lookup yields CDR1 LNHNV and CDR2 YYDKDF (reference sequence). CDR3 length equals 14 residues. The CDR3 bases are TGTGCCACCAGCAGAGACAGGGGTCAAGAGACCCAGTACTTC. As protein: CATSRDRGQETQYF.

This clone was seen ten or more times. V and J are TRBV6-2 or TRBV6-3 and TRBJ1-3; no firm D call. The length of the CDR3 is 14 residues. CDR1 MNHEY and CDR2 SVGEGT come from the germline V gene. V was shortened by 2 bases and J by 1 base, with 6 bases between the two germline ends. The CDR3: CASSYVESGNTIYF. The CDR3 region has the DNA TGTGCCAGCAGTTACGTGGAGTCTGGAAACACCATATATTTT.

The chain links TRBV28 to TRBJ2-7; 9 bases agree with TRBD1. V shed 5 bases, J shed 0 bases, and the junction held 2 bases outside the gene matches. The CDR3 is made up of 14 amino acids. Germline V gives CDR1 MDHEN, CDR2 SYDVKM. CDR3 DNA sequence: TGTGCCAGCAGTGGACAGGGGAGCTCCTACGAGCAGTACTTC. It codes for CASSGQGSSYEQYF.

The genes are TRBV13 and TRBJ1-1; a possible D gene is TRBD1 (6 bases). Germline-derived CDR1 and CDR2 are PRHDT and FYEKMQ (reference sequence). The CDR3 spans 14 residues. V was pared by 4 bases and J by 1 base, with 10 bases between. As DNA, the CDR3 is TGTGCCAGCAGCTGGACCAGGGGGAACACTGAAGCTTTCTTT. The encoded protein is CASSWTRGNTEAFF.

The chain carries TRBV29-1 and TRBJ2-5, with TRBD2 identical over 11 bases. Germline V gene lookup returns CDR1 SQVTM and CDR2 ANQGSEA. V trimming: 3 bases; J trimming: 5 bases; junction bases outside the gene matches: 8. The CDR3 totals 15 residues. The CDR3 sequence: CSVEGGLAGGETQYF. CDR3 DNA sequence: TGCAGCGTTGAGGGGGGGCTAGCGGGAGGTGAGACCCAGTACTTC.